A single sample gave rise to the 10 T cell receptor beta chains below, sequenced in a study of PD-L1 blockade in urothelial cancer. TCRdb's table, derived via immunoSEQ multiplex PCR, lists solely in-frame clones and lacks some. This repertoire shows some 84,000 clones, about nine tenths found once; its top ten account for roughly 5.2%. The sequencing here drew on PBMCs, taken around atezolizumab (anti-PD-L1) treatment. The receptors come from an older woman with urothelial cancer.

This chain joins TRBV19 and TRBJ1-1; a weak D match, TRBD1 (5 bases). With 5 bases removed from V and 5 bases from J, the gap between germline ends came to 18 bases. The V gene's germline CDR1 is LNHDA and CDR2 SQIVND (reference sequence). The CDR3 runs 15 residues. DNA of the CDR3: TGTGCCAGTAGTCCAAGCGGGGCCCGTGGAACTGAAGCTTTCTTT. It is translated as CASSPSGARGTEAFF.

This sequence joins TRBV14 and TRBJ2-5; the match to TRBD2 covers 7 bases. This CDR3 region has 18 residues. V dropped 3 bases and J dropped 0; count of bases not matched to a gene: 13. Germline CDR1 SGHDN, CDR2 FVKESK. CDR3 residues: CASSQWVASGPYQETQYF. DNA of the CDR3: TGTGCCAGCAGCCAGTGGGTGGCTAGCGGACCGTACCAAGAGACCCAGTACTTC. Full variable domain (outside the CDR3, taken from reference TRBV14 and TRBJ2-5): EAGVTQFPSHSVIEKGQTVTLRCDPISGHDNLYWYRRVMGKEIKFLLHFVKESKQDESGMPNNRFLAERTGGTYSTLKVQPAELEDSGVYFCASSQWVASGPYQETQYFGPGTRLLVL.

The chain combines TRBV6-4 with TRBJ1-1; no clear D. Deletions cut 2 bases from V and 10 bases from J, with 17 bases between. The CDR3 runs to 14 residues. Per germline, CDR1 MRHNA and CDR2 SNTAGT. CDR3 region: CASSDGSPSGVAFF. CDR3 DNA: TGTGCCAGCAGTGACGGGAGTCCTAGCGGGGTAGCTTTCTTT.

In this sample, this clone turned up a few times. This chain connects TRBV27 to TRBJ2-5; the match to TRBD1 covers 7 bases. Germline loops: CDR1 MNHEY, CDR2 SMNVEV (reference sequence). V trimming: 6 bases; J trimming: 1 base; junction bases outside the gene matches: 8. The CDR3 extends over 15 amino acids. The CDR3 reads CASRDGDSLQETQYF. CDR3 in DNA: TGTGCCAGCAGGGATGGGGACAGCCTCCAAGAGACCCAGTACTTC.

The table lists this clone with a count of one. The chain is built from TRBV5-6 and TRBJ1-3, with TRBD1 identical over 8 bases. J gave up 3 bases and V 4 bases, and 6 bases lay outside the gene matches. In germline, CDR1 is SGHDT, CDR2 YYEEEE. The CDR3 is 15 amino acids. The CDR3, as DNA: TGTGCCAGCAGCGCCGACAGGGGAAATGGAAACACCATATATTTT. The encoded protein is CASSADRGNGNTIYF.

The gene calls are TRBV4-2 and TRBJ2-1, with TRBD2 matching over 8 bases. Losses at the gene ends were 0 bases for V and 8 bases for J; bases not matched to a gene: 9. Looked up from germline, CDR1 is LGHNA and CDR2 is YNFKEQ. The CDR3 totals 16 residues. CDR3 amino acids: CASSQDGGAIMYEQFF. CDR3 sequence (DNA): TGTGCCAGCAGCCAAGACGGGGGGGCGATTATGTATGAGCAGTTCTTC.

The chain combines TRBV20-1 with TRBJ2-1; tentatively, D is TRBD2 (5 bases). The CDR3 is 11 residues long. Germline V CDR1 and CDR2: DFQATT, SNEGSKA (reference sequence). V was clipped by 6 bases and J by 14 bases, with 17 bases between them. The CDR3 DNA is TGCAGTGCCGCGCGGACTGTTATTGAGTTCTTC. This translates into CSAARTVIEFF.

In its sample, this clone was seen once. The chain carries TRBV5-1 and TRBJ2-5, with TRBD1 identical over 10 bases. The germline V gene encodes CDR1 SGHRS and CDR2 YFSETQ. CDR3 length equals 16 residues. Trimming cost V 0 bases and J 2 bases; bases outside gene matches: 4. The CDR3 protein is CASSLGQGASQETQYF. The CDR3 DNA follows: TGCGCCAGCAGCTTGGGACAGGGGGCTTCACAAGAGACCCAGTACTTC.

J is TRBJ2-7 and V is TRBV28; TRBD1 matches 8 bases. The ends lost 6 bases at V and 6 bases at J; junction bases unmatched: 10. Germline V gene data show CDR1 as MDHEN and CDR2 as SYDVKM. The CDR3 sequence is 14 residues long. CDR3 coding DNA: TGTGCCAGCAGGAGGCAGGGGGCGCGTGGCGAGCAGTACTTC. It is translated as CASRRQGARGEQYF.

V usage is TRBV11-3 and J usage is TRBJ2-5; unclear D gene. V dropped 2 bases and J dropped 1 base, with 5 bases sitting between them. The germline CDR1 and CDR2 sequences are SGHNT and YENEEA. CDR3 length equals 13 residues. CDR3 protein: CASSLSAQETQYF. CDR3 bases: TGTGCCAGCAGCTTAAGCGCCCAAGAGACCCAGTACTTC.